The rows below give T cell receptor beta chains drawn from one sample of a study of Ad26.COV2.S vaccination and SARS-CoV-2 variants. Measured with immunoSEQ multiplex PCR; TCRdb has only the in-frame clones, and not every one. The data contain some 320,000 clones, around four fifths of them singletons. The sample consisted of peripheral blood, taken in a trial of Ad26.COV2.S vaccine versus placebo. The receptors originated from a person between 18 and 59 years old who received the Ad26.COV2.S COVID-19 vaccine or a placebo. CDR3s include the opening cysteine and the closing phenylalanine or tryptophan.

j_gene: TRBJ1-3; v_gene: TRBV12-5; CDR3aa: CASALTPGPSGNTIYF
j_gene: TRBJ2-2; v_gene: TRBV29-1; CDR3aa: CSAARDRDTGELFF
j_gene: TRBJ2-7; v_gene: TRBV4-1; CDR3aa: CASRPPWPNPSYEQYF
j_gene: TRBJ1-3; v_gene: TRBV6-5; CDR3aa: CASRSDRAPGNTIYF
j_gene: TRBJ1-2; v_gene: TRBV7-8; CDR3aa: CASSLVAWNYGYTF
j_gene: TRBJ2-7; v_gene: TRBV19; CDR3aa: CASRASGTGVYEQYF
j_gene: TRBJ2-7; v_gene: TRBV7-2; CDR3aa: CASRPTPDREEQYF
j_gene: TRBJ1-5; v_gene: TRBV2; CDR3aa: CASSESSGHQPQHF
j_gene: TRBJ2-5; v_gene: TRBV29-1; CDR3aa: CSVEHGWGEGSWETQYF
j_gene: TRBJ2-3; v_gene: TRBV24-1; CDR3aa: CATSDYGLAGHTDTQYF
j_gene: TRBJ1-3; v_gene: TRBV7-9; CDR3aa: CASSLAGQDGNTIYF
j_gene: TRBJ2-7; v_gene: TRBV27; CDR3aa: CASSSAGYEQYF
j_gene: TRBJ2-3; v_gene: TRBV5-6; CDR3aa: CASSLEQGLISTDTQYF
j_gene: TRBJ1-2; v_gene: TRBV30; CDR3aa: CAWSVNANYGYTF
j_gene: TRBJ2-5; v_gene: TRBV6-6; CDR3aa: CASSLIPVGASGGPGGETQYF
j_gene: TRBJ2-2; v_gene: TRBV6-5; CDR3aa: CASSYSGTGELFF
j_gene: TRBJ1-1; v_gene: TRBV10-3; CDR3aa: CAISGRRRENTEAFF
j_gene: TRBJ1-1; v_gene: TRBV5-4; CDR3aa: CASSWGQGDTEAFF
j_gene: TRBJ1-2; v_gene: TRBV6-2/TRBV6-3; CDR3aa: CASSYSATADIYGYTF
j_gene: TRBJ2-7; v_gene: TRBV20-1; CDR3aa: CSARSATEQYF
j_gene: TRBJ1-3; v_gene: TRBV3-1/TRBV3-2; CDR3aa: CASSRGRVVGNTIYF
j_gene: TRBJ1-3; v_gene: TRBV19; CDR3aa: CASSINGGNTIYF
j_gene: TRBJ2-1; v_gene: TRBV2; CDR3aa: CASTPGLAGGPNNEQFF
j_gene: TRBJ2-1; v_gene: TRBV6-6; CDR3aa: CASRAGGILGEQFF
j_gene: TRBJ1-5; v_gene: TRBV9; CDR3aa: CASSVSWGENQPQHF
j_gene: TRBJ1-2; v_gene: TRBV18; CDR3aa: CASSPGQIYGYTF
j_gene: TRBJ2-5; v_gene: TRBV11-2; CDR3aa: CASSLARRTQYF
j_gene: TRBJ2-7; v_gene: TRBV6-5; CDR3aa: CASSFGDPSYEQYF
j_gene: TRBJ2-7; v_gene: TRBV14; CDR3aa: CASSQEGRGPYEQYF